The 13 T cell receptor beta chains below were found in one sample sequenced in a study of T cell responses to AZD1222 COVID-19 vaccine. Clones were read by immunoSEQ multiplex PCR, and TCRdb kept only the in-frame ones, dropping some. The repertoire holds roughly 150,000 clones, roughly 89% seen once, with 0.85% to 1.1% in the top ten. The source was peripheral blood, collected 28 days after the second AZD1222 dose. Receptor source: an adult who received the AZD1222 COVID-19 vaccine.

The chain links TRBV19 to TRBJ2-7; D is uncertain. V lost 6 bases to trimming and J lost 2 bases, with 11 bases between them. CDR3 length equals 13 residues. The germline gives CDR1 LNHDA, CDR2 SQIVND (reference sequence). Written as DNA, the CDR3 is TGTGCCAGTAGCACAGAAGCTCCCTACGAGCAGTACTTC. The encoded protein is CASSTEAPYEQYF.

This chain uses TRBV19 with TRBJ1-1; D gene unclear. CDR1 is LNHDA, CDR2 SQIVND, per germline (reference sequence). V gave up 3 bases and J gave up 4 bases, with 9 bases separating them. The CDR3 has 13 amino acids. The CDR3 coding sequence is TGTGCCAGTAGTATCAATGTTTTCACTGAAGCTTTCTTT. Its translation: CASSINVFTEAFF.

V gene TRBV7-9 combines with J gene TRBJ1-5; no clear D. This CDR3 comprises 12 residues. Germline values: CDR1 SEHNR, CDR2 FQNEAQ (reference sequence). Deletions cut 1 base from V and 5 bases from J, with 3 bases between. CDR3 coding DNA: TGTGCCAGCAGCTTAGTAGATCAGCCCCAGCATTTT. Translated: CASSLVDQPQHF.

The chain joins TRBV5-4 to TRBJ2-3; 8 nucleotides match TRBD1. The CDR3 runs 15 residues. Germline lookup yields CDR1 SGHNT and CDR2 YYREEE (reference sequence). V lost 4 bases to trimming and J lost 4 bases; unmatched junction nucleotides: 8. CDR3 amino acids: CASSTPDRAPDTQYF. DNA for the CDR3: TGTGCCAGCAGCACCCCGGACAGGGCCCCAGATACGCAGTATTTT.

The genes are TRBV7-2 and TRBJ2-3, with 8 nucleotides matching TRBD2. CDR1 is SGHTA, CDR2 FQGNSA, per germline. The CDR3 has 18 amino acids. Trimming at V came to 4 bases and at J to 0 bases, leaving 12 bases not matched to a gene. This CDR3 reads CASSSPRGGLRSTDTQYF. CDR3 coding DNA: TGTGCCAGCAGCTCTCCTCGGGGGGGGCTTCGAAGCACAGATACGCAGTATTTT.

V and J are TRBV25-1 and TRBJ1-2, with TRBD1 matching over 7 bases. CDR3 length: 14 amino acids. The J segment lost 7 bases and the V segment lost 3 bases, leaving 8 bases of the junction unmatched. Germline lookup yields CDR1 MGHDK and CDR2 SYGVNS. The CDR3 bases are TGTGCCAGCAGTGAGAACAGGGGACTGGGTGGCTACACCTTC. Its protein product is CASSENRGLGGYTF.

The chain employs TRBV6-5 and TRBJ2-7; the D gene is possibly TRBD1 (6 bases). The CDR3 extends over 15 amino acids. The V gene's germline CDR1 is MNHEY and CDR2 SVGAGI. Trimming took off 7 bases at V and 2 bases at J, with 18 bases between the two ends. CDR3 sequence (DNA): TGTGCCAGCAAAGGGGCCGTTGGGGGCCCCTACGAGCAGTACTTC. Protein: CASKGAVGGPYEQYF.

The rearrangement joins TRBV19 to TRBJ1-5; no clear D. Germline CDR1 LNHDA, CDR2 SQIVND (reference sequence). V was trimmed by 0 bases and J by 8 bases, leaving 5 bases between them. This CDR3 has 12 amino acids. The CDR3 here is CASSIEVKPQHF. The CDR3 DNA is TGTGCCAGTAGTATAGAGGTGAAGCCCCAGCATTTT.

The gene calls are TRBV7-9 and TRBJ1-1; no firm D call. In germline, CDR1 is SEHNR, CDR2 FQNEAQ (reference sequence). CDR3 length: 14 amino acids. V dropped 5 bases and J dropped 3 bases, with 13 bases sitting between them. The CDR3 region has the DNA TGTGCCAGCAGCCCGGGGAGTCTCGACACTGAAGCTTTCTTT. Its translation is CASSPGSLDTEAFF. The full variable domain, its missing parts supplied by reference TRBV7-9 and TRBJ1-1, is DTGVSQNPRHKITKRGQNVTFRCDPISEHNRLYWYRQTLGQGPEFLTYFQNEAQLEKSRLLSDRFSAERPKGSFSTLEIQRTEQGDSAMYLCASSPGSLDTEAFFGQGTRLTVV.

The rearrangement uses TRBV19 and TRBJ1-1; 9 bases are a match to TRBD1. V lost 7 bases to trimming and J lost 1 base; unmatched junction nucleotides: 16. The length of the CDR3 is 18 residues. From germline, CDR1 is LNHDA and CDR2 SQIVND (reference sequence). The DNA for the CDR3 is TGTGCCAGTAACCCCCCGGGACAGGGTTTCGTCAGGAACACTGAAGCTTTCTTT. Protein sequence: CASNPPGQGFVRNTEAFF.

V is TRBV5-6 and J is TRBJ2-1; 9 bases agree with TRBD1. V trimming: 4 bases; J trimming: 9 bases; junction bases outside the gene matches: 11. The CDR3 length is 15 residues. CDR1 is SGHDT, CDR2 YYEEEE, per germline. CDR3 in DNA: TGTGCCAGCAGCCACGGTGACAGGGGGGTTGGTGAGCAGTTCTTC. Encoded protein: CASSHGDRGVGEQFF.

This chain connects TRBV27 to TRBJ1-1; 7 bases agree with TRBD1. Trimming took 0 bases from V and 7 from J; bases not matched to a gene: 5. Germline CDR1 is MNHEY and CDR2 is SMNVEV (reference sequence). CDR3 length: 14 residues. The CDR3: CASSLSGGRIEAFF. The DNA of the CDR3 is TGTGCCAGCAGTTTATCAGGGGGCAGAATTGAAGCTTTCTTT.

The CDR3 spells CASSPSGSHSYEQYF. CDR3 in DNA: TGTGCCAGCAGCCCTAGCGGGTCCCACTCCTACGAGCAGTACTTC. This chain links TRBV11-3 with TRBJ2-7, with TRBD2 identical over 8 bases. The CDR3 consists of 15 residues. The J segment lost 0 bases and the V segment lost 5 bases, leaving 6 bases of the junction unmatched. Looked up from germline, CDR1 is SGHNT and CDR2 is YENEEA.